This TCR beta chain was recorded in a study of blood T cells in healthy people across ages. The study's findings and limits: The study found more naive CD4+ cells and higher diversity in long-lived than aged donors. Samples with more naive T cells showed higher observed beta diversity.

The CDR3 consists of 17 residues. Germline CDR1 reads SGHRS; CDR2 reads YFSETQ. Trimming removed 4 bases from V and 2 bases from J; junction bases left unmatched: 9. Samples had at least 7 million PBMCs isolated from them. Combining a sample-barcoded 5' primer with a J-beta primer mix, a second PCR ran for roughly 7 to 11 cycles. A template-switch adaptor that had 12 random nucleotides put a tag on each cDNA molecule. TCRdb reprocessed the 5' RACE reads via MiXCR and lists one record per CDR3 protein. The sample yields over 600,000 distinct CDR3 sequences, about 47% seen once. Notes on this clonotype: No antigen is known for it.

The source of this sequence is an elderly man in good health. The chain combines TRBV5-1 with TRBJ2-6; TRBD2 matches 7 bases. Sequences were obtained from blood. The CDR3 protein is CASSLGGAGAGANVLTF. The CDR3 DNA reads TGCGCCAGCAGCCTAGGAGGGGCGGGGGCTGGGGCCAACGTCCTGACTTTC.